The 2 T cell receptor beta chains given below trace back to one sample, sequenced in a study of identical twins. From the 5' RACE reads, TCRdb called clonotypes with MiXCR, one entry per CDR3 protein. Here the sample spans just under 550,000 distinct CDR3 sequences, 13% to 15% being singletons. These same data were also listed under a study on yellow fever vaccine responses in identical twins.

The sequencing input was CD4+ T cells sorted from blood. These TCRs come from a woman between 18 and 29 years old in good health.

The chain couples TRBV13 to TRBJ2-3; TRBD2 agrees at 7 bases. J gave up 3 bases and V 4 bases, and 7 bases lay outside the gene matches. The CDR3 runs to 15 residues. Germline CDR1 PRHDT, CDR2 FYEKMQ (reference sequence). The chain's CDR3 is CASSSRREWTDTQYF. In nucleotides, the CDR3 is TGTGCCAGCAGCTCGAGGCGGGAGTGGACAGATACGCAGTATTTT.

This clonotype was observed a few times. The V and J genes are TRBV29-1 and TRBJ2-7; either TRBD1 or TRBD2 may fit D (5 bases each). In germline, CDR1 is SQVTM, CDR2 ANQGSEA. Trimming pared 3 bases from V and 2 bases from J, leaving 11 bases between. CDR3 size: 13 residues. The CDR3 DNA follows: TGCAGCGTTGAGAGGGGTCCGGCCTACGAGCAGTACTTC. It translates to CSVERGPAYEQYF.